The source of this TCR beta chain is a study of CD8+ T cells in alopecia areata. In the study overall: Twice a day, 5 to 10 mg of oral tofacitinib was administered to treated patients. Treated patients received severity scores based on the percentage of scalp area affected.

cDNA reverse transcribed from extracted RNA served as the sequencing template. Sequencing used immunoSEQ multiplex PCR; TCRdb keeps in-frame clones, though not all of them. The table records 190,000 or so clones, 50% to 60% of them present only once. Study-wide results and limits: One nonresponder makes the tie between baseline CD8+ expansion and response uncertain. Both scalp clonality and the expanded CD8+ clones among the top 100 showed a significant decrease with tofacitinib.

Germline loops: CDR1 MNHEY, CDR2 SVGAGI. The CDR3 length is 15 residues. V shed 6 bases, J shed 3 bases, and the junction held 5 bases outside the gene matches. Treatment defined: oral pan-JAK inhibitor, 5-10 mg twice daily. This clone appeared once. Its antigen is currently unknown. This chain links TRBV6-5 with TRBJ2-6; 7 nucleotides match TRBD1. The sequenced sample was CD4+ T cells sorted from blood, obtained at week 4, from a patient treated with tofacitinib. This clonotype was obtained from a human donor with alopecia areata. The CDR3, as DNA: TGTGCCAGCAGACAGGGGCTGGTTGGGGCCAACGTCCTGACTTTC. Translated: CASRQGLVGANVLTF.